Listed here are 25 T cell receptor beta chains from one sample, sequenced in a study of T cell responses to AZD1222 COVID-19 vaccine. Assay: immunoSEQ multiplex PCR; the TCRdb copy retains only in-frame clones and omits some. The table shows 95,000 to 130,000 clones, with over 75% occurring only once. The input for sequencing was peripheral blood, taken on day 0 of MenACWY control vaccination. The receptors were sampled from an adult in good health.

The chain is built from TRBV11-1 and TRBJ1-1; 7 positions agree with TRBD1. The CDR3 totals 15 residues. Germline CDR1 is SGHAT and CDR2 is FQDESV (reference sequence). V lost 4 bases, J lost 1 base, and 6 bases stayed unmatched. This CDR3 is CASSSKDRTNTEAFF. The CDR3 DNA sequence: TGTGCCAGCAGCTCAAAGGACAGGACGAACACTGAAGCTTTCTTT.

The gene calls are TRBV5-4 and TRBJ1-2, with D possibly matching TRBD1 (6 bases). Germline V lookup: CDR1 SGHNT, CDR2 YYREEE (reference sequence). The CDR3 extends over 15 amino acids. The V gene lost 0 bases and the J gene lost 0 bases, with 9 bases spanning the gap. Here the CDR3 DNA reads TGTGCCAGCAGCTTGGGGACAGCAGCTAACTATGGCTACACCTTC. Translation: CASSLGTAANYGYTF.

On this clone itself: Other DNA sequences from this sample encode an identical CDR3 as well. The V call is TRBV27, the J call TRBJ2-1; 10 nucleotides match TRBD1. The CDR3 sequence is 15 residues long. Germline CDR1 reads MNHEY; CDR2 reads SMNVEV (reference sequence). V lost 3 bases to trimming and J lost 7 bases; unmatched junction nucleotides: 6. As DNA, the CDR3 is TGTGCCAGCAGTTTGGGACAGGGGATTGGGAATGAGCAGTTCTTC. This codes for CASSLGQGIGNEQFF.

The chain uses TRBV9 and TRBJ2-7; 7 bases are a match to TRBD1. Looked up from germline, CDR1 is SGDLS and CDR2 is YYNGEE. This CDR3 region has 15 residues. The J segment lost 0 bases and the V segment lost 4 bases, leaving 7 bases of the junction unmatched. The CDR3 nucleotides read TGTGCCAGCAGCCCCGTGAGGGACAGCTCCTACGAGCAGTACTTC. It is translated as CASSPVRDSSYEQYF. Based on the CDR3 plus reference TRBV9 and TRBJ2-7, the full variable domain is DSGVTQTPKHLITATGQRVTLRCSPRSGDLSVYWYQQSLDQGLQFLIQYYNGEERAKGNILERFSAQQFPDLHSELNLSSLELGDSALYFCASSPVRDSSYEQYFGPGTRLTVT.

The chain recombines TRBV6-2 or TRBV6-3 with TRBJ2-7; 8 bases agree with TRBD2. The CDR3 is 17 amino acids. With V trimmed by 4 bases and J by 1 base, 12 bases remained unmatched. Germline V lookup: CDR1 MNHEY, CDR2 SVGEGT. The CDR3 bases are TGTGCCAGCAGTTTCCAGAGGGCCGGGACTAGATCCTACGAGCAGTACTTC. Residues: CASSFQRAGTRSYEQYF.

The rearrangement links TRBV30 to TRBJ2-1, with TRBD1 as a possible D gene (5 bases). CDR3 length equals 14 residues. Trimming shortened V by 1 base and J by 7 bases, and 14 bases separated the two germline ends. Germline-derived CDR1 and CDR2 are GTSNPN and SVGIG (reference sequence). The CDR3 DNA is TGTGCCTGGAGTGAGGGGCCAAAAGGTAATGAGCAGTTCTTC. It codes for CAWSEGPKGNEQFF.

The gene calls are TRBV5-6 and TRBJ1-2; D uncertain. V lost 0 bases and J 1 base, leaving 7 bases between the germline ends. Germline loops: CDR1 SGHDT, CDR2 YYEEEE. This CDR3 region has 14 residues. CDR3 in amino acids: CASSLAASNYGYTF. Written as DNA, the CDR3 is TGTGCCAGCAGCTTGGCAGCCAGTAACTATGGCTACACCTTC.

The chain links TRBV28 to TRBJ1-3; possibly TRBD1 for D (5 bases). The germline V and J ends were trimmed by 5 bases and 4 bases, with 18 bases remaining between them. This CDR3 is built from 16 residues. The germline gives CDR1 MDHEN, CDR2 SYDVKM. DNA for the CDR3: TGTGCCAGCAGTCCCTCCGGGACGGTCCCCGGAAACACCATATATTTT. Protein: CASSPSGTVPGNTIYF.

The genes are TRBV18 and TRBJ2-7, with 7 bases that match TRBD1. The germline V gene encodes CDR1 KGHSH and CDR2 LQKENI. The CDR3 covers 18 residues. V shed 2 bases and J 0 bases; nucleotides not matched to a gene: 13. The CDR3 sequence is CASSPIGQAAVSSYEQYF. CDR3 bases: TGTGCCAGCTCACCAATCGGACAGGCGGCCGTTAGCTCCTACGAGCAGTACTTC.

The genes are TRBV12-3 or TRBV12-4 and TRBJ2-3, with unresolved D. The V and J ends lost 6 bases and 4 bases respectively, with 8 bases between them. CDR3 length: 12 residues. DNA of the CDR3: TGTGCCAGCAGCCGGAGCTCAGATACGCAGTATTTT. This translates into CASSRSSDTQYF.

The rearrangement uses TRBV19 and TRBJ1-1; a weak D match, TRBD1 (6 bases). The V and J ends lost 3 bases and 0 bases respectively, with 8 bases between them. From germline, CDR1 is LNHDA and CDR2 SQIVND (reference sequence). The CDR3 contains 14 residues. CDR3 amino acids: CASSIGQMNTEAFF. The CDR3, as DNA: TGTGCCAGTAGTATCGGACAGATGAACACTGAAGCTTTCTTT.

The chain joins TRBV4-1 to TRBJ2-3; 9 bases match TRBD1. The length of the CDR3 is 17 residues. Germline lookup yields CDR1 MGHRA and CDR2 YSYEKL. The trim removed 2 bases at V and 3 bases at J, leaving 9 bases unmatched. The CDR3 nucleotides read TGCGCCAGCAGCCAATTGGACAGGGGAAGGGATACAGATACGCAGTATTTT. Its protein is CASSQLDRGRDTDTQYF.

The J gene is TRBJ2-3, the V gene TRBV28, with 9 nucleotides matching TRBD1. The length of the CDR3 is 18 residues. The V gene's germline CDR1 is MDHEN and CDR2 SYDVKM. Trimming cost V 4 bases and J 9 bases; bases outside gene matches: 20. CDR3 coding DNA: TGTGCCAGCAGTTCGCCATACGGGACAGGGAGGCAAGATGGGACGCAGTATTTT. It is translated as CASSSPYGTGRQDGTQYF.

The V gene is TRBV18, the J gene TRBJ1-2; maybe TRBD1 (5 bases). The germline V and J ends were trimmed by 2 bases and 6 bases, with 16 bases remaining between them. Per germline, CDR1 KGHSH and CDR2 LQKENI. The CDR3 has 15 residues. The CDR3 is CASSPTDRINNGYTF. The CDR3 nucleotides are TGTGCCAGCTCACCAACAGACAGAATAAATAATGGCTACACCTTC.

The chain combines TRBV11-2 with TRBJ1-1; a possible D gene is TRBD1 (5 bases). The CDR3 is 14 residues long. The germline gives CDR1 SGHAT, CDR2 FQNNGV. Trimming removed 1 base from V and 5 bases from J, with 11 bases in between. CDR3 in amino acids: CASSLVRGGTEAFF. Here the CDR3 DNA reads TGTGCCAGCAGCTTAGTACGGGGGGGGACTGAAGCTTTCTTT.

The J gene is TRBJ1-1, the V gene TRBV5-4, with 9 bases that match TRBD1. Germline V gives CDR1 SGHNT, CDR2 YYREEE (reference sequence). This CDR3 has 14 residues. The junction had 2 bases not matched to a gene; V was cut back by 0 bases and J by 5 bases. The CDR3 region has the DNA TGTGCCAGCAGCTTGGACAGGGGGCAAACTGAAGCTTTCTTT. Protein product: CASSLDRGQTEAFF.

J is TRBJ2-1 and V is TRBV7-3; D is uncertain. The V end was cut by 1 base, the J end by 11 bases, with 15 bases between. This CDR3 is 14 amino acids long. Per germline, CDR1 SGHTA and CDR2 FQGTGA. The CDR3 reads CASSLNPMSSKQFF. CDR3 sequence (DNA): TGTGCCAGCAGCTTAAACCCTATGTCAAGCAAGCAGTTCTTC. Full variable domain (missing parts from reference TRBV7-3 and TRBJ2-1): GAGVSQTPSNKVTEKGKYVELRCDPISGHTALYWYRQSLGQGPEFLIYFQGTGAADDSGLPNDRFFAVRPEGSVSTLKIQRTERGDSAVYLCASSLNPMSSKQFFGPGTRLTVL.

The chain joins TRBV10-1 to TRBJ2-7; 9 bases are a match to TRBD1. From germline, CDR1 is WNHNN and CDR2 SYGVQD (reference sequence). The CDR3 has 13 residues. The V segment lost 4 bases and the J segment 3 bases; nucleotides outside the gene matches: 1. The CDR3 nucleotides are TGCGCCAGCAGTGGGACAGGGGACTACGAGCAGTACTTC. This encodes CASSGTGDYEQYF.

V and J are TRBV14 and TRBJ2-7, with D perhaps matching TRBD2 (5 bases). V was cut by 4 bases and J by 3 bases, with 16 bases left in between. Germline values: CDR1 SGHDN, CDR2 FVKESK. This CDR3 region has 15 residues. CDR3 sequence reads: CASSPYAGVNYEQYF. The CDR3 DNA is TGTGCCAGCAGCCCCTATGCCGGGGTCAACTACGAGCAGTACTTC.

Concerning this clone itself: The junction and the germline gene differ at one end; a read error may be behind it. The CDR3, as DNA: TGTGCCAGCTCACCAGGGGGTGACAAAGTGCTTGGCTTC. As protein: CASSPGGDKVLGF. The rearrangement joins TRBV18 to TRBJ2-7; D may correspond to TRBD1 or TRBD2 (5 bases each). The V gene's germline CDR1 is KGHSH and CDR2 LQKENI. The CDR3 is made up of 13 amino acids.

The V and J genes are TRBV6-5 and TRBJ1-3; D unresolved. CDR3 size: 14 residues. Trimming removed 2 bases from V and 0 bases from J, with 5 bases in between. CDR1 MNHEY and CDR2 SVGAGI come from the germline V gene. The CDR3 loop reads CASSYGGSGNTIYF. CDR3 DNA sequence: TGTGCCAGCAGTTACGGAGGCTCTGGAAACACCATATATTTT.

The chain recombines TRBV4-3 with TRBJ1-6; TRBD1 aligns across 9 bases. There are 14 residues in the CDR3. The trim removed 2 bases at V and 8 bases at J, leaving 1 base unmatched. Germline lookup yields CDR1 LGHNA and CDR2 YSLEER. The CDR3 region has the DNA TGCGCCAGCAGCCAACGGACAGGGGATTCACCCCTCCACTTT. Translation gives CASSQRTGDSPLHF.

The chain combines TRBV6-2 or TRBV6-3 with TRBJ1-5, with 8 nucleotides matching TRBD1. Trimming cost V 6 bases and J 1 base; bases outside gene matches: 8. The length of the CDR3 is 16 residues. Germline V gene data show CDR1 as MNHEY and CDR2 as SVGEGT. CDR3 in DNA: TGTGCCAGCAGCCCTAGACAGGGGCCCAGCAATCAGCCCCAGCATTTT. Its translation is CASSPRQGPSNQPQHF.

The chain couples TRBV6-5 to TRBJ1-1; tentatively, D is TRBD1 (6 bases). With 10 bases removed from V and 8 bases from J, the gap between germline ends came to 11 bases. The CDR3 is 10 amino acids. Germline V CDR1 and CDR2: MNHEY, SVGAGI. CDR3 residues: CATVGQEAFF. The CDR3 DNA follows: TGTGCCACCGTCGGACAGGAAGCTTTCTTT.

The chain is built from TRBV28 and TRBJ1-6; D is ambiguous. Trimming left V 2 bases short and J 0 bases short, with 14 bases between. The germline gives CDR1 MDHEN, CDR2 SYDVKM. The CDR3 sequence is 18 residues long. CDR3 in DNA: TGTGCCAGCAGTTTAGGCCGCGTGTGGAGCTCCTATAATTCACCCCTCCACTTT. Translated, it gives CASSLGRVWSSYNSPLHF.